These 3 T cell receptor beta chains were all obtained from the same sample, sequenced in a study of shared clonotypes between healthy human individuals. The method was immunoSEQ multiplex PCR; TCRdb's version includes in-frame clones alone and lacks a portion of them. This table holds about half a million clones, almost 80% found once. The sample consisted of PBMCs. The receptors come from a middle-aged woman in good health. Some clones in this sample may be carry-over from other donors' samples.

The CDR3 loop reads CASSGRGDRLFGNTIYF. The CDR3 nucleotides are TGTGCCAGCAGCGGGAGGGGGGACAGATTGTTTGGAAACACCATATATTTT. The chain has TRBV9 and TRBJ1-3; 7 bases are a match to TRBD1. In germline, CDR1 is SGDLS, CDR2 YYNGEE. With V trimmed by 3 bases and J by 3 bases, 12 bases remained unmatched. The CDR3 spans 17 residues.

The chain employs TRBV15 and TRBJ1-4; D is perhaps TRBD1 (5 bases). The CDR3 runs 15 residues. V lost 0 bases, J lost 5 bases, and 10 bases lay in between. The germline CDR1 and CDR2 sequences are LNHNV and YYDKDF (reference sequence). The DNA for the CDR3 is TGTGCCACCAGCAGAGAGTGGGGGGTCAATGAAAAACTGTTTTTT. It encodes CATSREWGVNEKLFF.

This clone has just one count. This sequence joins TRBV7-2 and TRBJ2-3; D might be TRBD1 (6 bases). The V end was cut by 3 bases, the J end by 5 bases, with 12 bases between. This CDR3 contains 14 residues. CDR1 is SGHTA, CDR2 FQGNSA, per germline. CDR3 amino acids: CASSFYQGKDTQYF. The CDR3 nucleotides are TGTGCCAGCAGCTTTTACCAGGGGAAAGATACGCAGTATTTT.